This paragraph reports one TCR beta chain. What it recognizes is unknown. CD8 cells classed as naive were CD45RO-negative and positively selected for CCR7, excluding terminally differentiated effector memory CD45RA+ cells. The sample comes from a study of shared clonotypes between healthy human individuals. Study outcomes and limitations: Lower generation probabilities were found for non-shared clonotypes than for those shared by all four donors. Although depth was large, rarefaction showed that sequencing of the sorted subsets was incomplete. In having few donors, the study represented limited genetic and exposure-history diversity.

The authors split each subset's genomic DNA evenly across several immunoSEQ plates. Assay: immunoSEQ multiplex PCR; the TCRdb copy retains only in-frame clones and omits some. The sample comprises around 2.1 million clones, roughly 91% of which are singletons, and more than 1.5% rests with the top ten. Germline lookup yields CDR1 SEHNR and CDR2 FQNEAQ (reference sequence). V dropped 7 bases and J dropped 5 bases, with 6 bases sitting between them. CDR3 length: 11 amino acids. The chain uses TRBV7-9 and TRBJ2-1; no clear D. Input material: naive CD8+ T cells from PBMCs. The clonotype originates from a man aged 18 to 30 in good health. Some clones in this sample may be carry-over from other donors' samples. The CDR3 loop is CASKLDNEQFF. The CDR3 DNA reads as TGTGCCAGCAAACTGGACAATGAGCAGTTCTTC. Full variable domain (outside the CDR3, taken from reference TRBV7-9 and TRBJ2-1): DTGVSQNPRHKITKRGQNVTFRCDPISEHNRLYWYRQTLGQGPEFLTYFQNEAQLEKSRLLSDRFSAERPKGSFSTLEIQRTEQGDSAMYLCASKLDNEQFFGPGTRLTVL.